The sample holds one count of the clone carrying this T cell receptor beta chain. This CDR3 spans 13 amino acids. Germline CDR1 is MNHEY and CDR2 is SVGAGI. Trimming cost V 6 bases and J 2 bases, with 11 bases left between them. Per the original methods: Amplification from reference gene primers served as the basis for estimated nucleated cell counts. Profiled with immunoSEQ multiplex PCR; TCRdb holds only in-frame clones, not every one. V and J calls and clone size are given by that table; D and trimming were obtained from the DNA. The table lists just over 150,000 clones, approximately 80% of them singletons. The entry originates in a study of blood T cell repertoires in COVID-19. Whole-study context: Acute and convalescent COVID-19 specimens originated in the United States, Italy and Spain. Sources were T cells, B-cell-depleted T cells, or PBMCs; the material itself was cDNA or gDNA.

V usage is TRBV6-5 and J usage is TRBJ2-7; D is perhaps TRBD2 (5 bases). Sequencing used peripheral blood. This receptor was taken from a woman between 45 and 65 years old with acute or convalescent COVID-19. This CDR3 is CASRRTSAYEQYF. CDR3 in DNA: TGTGCCAGCAGACGGACTTCCGCCTACGAGCAGTACTTC.